This entry features one TCR beta chain sequence. This clonotype was observed a handful of times. It lacks a known antigen. Base-call qualities are not available, and no considerably larger clone is one nucleotide away. V is reduced by 5 bases and J by 4 bases, leaving a spacing of 10 bases between them. The CDR3 goes from the cysteine to the phenylalanine over 13 residues. The CDR3 DNA has 39 bases and is translated from base 1. Sequences LNHNV (CDR1) and YYDKDF (CDR2) are obtained from the germline V gene (reference sequence). These data are taken from a study of response to subunit inactivated influenza vaccine (dated by TCRdb to the late 2010s). About the full investigation: Deep quantitative T cell receptor repertoire profiling was used in the study to track responses to a trivalent subunit inactivated influenza vaccine.

Libraries were prepared through RT-PCR. TCRdb names Illumina HiSeq 2500 as the instrument used. The public reads were reprocessed in TCRdb via fastp at Q25 and MiXCR, keeping in-frame beta chains. Rows matching on CDR3 protein sequence are summarized as one entry with the most common DNA and genes. The sample table contains about 190,000 distinct CDR3 sequences; only one count was recorded for around an eighth of them. The ten largest clones take up about 25% of the sample. Findings and caveats that apply to the study as a whole: It was suggested by the authors that each seasonal influenza vaccination may recruit only a limited number of new T cells.

The chain joins TRBV15 to TRBJ2-3; TRBD2 is a possible D gene, resting on 6 matching bases. The input for sequencing was CD8+ T cells sorted from PBMCs, taken approximately 5 days after vaccination. The TCR sequence derives from a man aged 45-65 years who received an inactivated influenza vaccine. Donor details come from another sample of the same person, matched by shared clones. The CDR3 here reads CATSSRGSDTQYF. The DNA is TGTGCCACCAGCTCGCGGGGTTCAGATACGCAGTATTTT.